A single sample is the source of the 25 T cell receptor beta chains below, sequenced in a study of cytomegalovirus exposure and HLA in healthy donors. PCR amplification relied on 60 Vbeta primers (plus 13 Jbeta primers). The method was immunoSEQ multiplex PCR; TCRdb's version includes in-frame clones alone and lacks a portion of them. Found here are around 100,000 clones, around 61% of them singletons; the top ten hold less than 3.5%. Sequencing input: PBMCs. The receptors were gathered from a woman in her forties or fifties in good health and CMV-seronegative.

This rearrangement joins TRBV10-2 to TRBJ1-1; 10 bases agree with TRBD1. This CDR3 spans 13 amino acids. The germline CDR1 and CDR2 sequences are WSHSY and SAAADI. After removal of 8 bases from V and 4 bases from J, the junction contained 4 bases not matched to a gene. The CDR3, as DNA: TGCGCCAGCGGCCGGGACAGGGGCACTGAAGCTTTCTTT. Its protein product is CASGRDRGTEAFF.

This rearrangement joins TRBV7-7 to TRBJ2-5; D unresolved. This CDR3 region has 13 residues. Germline V lookup: CDR1 SSHAT, CDR2 FNYEAQ (reference sequence). The ends were cut back, 6 bases at V and 2 bases at J, with 10 bases in the middle. The CDR3 loop reads CASSPVSQETQYF. DNA of the CDR3: TGTGCCAGCAGTCCAGTCTCGCAAGAGACCCAGTACTTC.

This chain uses TRBV5-4 with TRBJ1-4, with TRBD1 matching over 9 bases. Germline V gives CDR1 SGHNT, CDR2 YYREEE (reference sequence). With V trimmed by 0 bases and J by 5 bases, 2 bases remained unmatched. The CDR3 totals 15 residues. The DNA of the CDR3 is TGTGCCAGCAGCTTGGGACAGGGGGAGAATGAAAAACTGTTTTTT. This gives the protein CASSLGQGENEKLFF.

This clone was observed a few times. This rearrangement joins TRBV6-1 to TRBJ2-3, with D possibly matching TRBD2 (6 bases). V lost 1 base to trimming and J lost 6 bases, with 26 bases between them. This CDR3 is 19 amino acids long. Germline CDR1 and CDR2: MNHNS and SASEGT. CDR3 DNA sequence: TGTGCCAGCAGTGAAGTATTTCTTCTGGCGGGGCCGTCAAGGGATACGCAGTATTTT. This translates into CASSEVFLLAGPSRDTQYF.

The V gene is TRBV11-2, the J gene TRBJ2-7; no definite D call. Trimming cost V 0 bases and J 2 bases, with 14 bases left between them. In germline, CDR1 is SGHAT, CDR2 FQNNGV. CDR3 length equals 16 residues. The CDR3, as DNA: TGTGCCAGCAGCTTAGACCATGTCTTGACACCCTACGAGCAGTACTTC. This codes for CASSLDHVLTPYEQYF.

This sequence joins TRBV5-8 and TRBJ2-3, with 7 bases that match TRBD2. This CDR3 is 15 amino acids long. The V gene end was trimmed by 4 bases and the J gene end by 5 bases; junction bases not matched to a gene: 10. Germline V gives CDR1 SGHTS, CDR2 YDEGEE. CDR3 region: CASSMGLLSGDTQYF. The CDR3 DNA is TGTGCCAGCAGCATGGGACTACTTTCCGGAGATACGCAGTATTTT.

This chain uses TRBV18 with TRBJ2-7, with 7 bases aligning to TRBD1. The germline V gene encodes CDR1 KGHSH and CDR2 LQKENI. There are 15 residues in the CDR3. V dropped 2 bases and J dropped 1; count of bases not matched to a gene: 5. The CDR3 DNA follows: TGTGCCAGCTCACCAAAGTCAGGGGGTTCCTACGAGCAGTACTTC. Translation gives CASSPKSGGSYEQYF.

This rearrangement joins TRBV7-2 to TRBJ1-2; D uncertain. V lost 1 base and J 6 bases, leaving 9 bases between the germline ends. The CDR3 contains 13 residues. Germline lookup yields CDR1 SGHTA and CDR2 FQGNSA. The CDR3 loop is CASSLGLGDGYTF. In DNA, the CDR3 is TGTGCCAGCAGCTTAGGTCTCGGGGATGGCTACACCTTC.

The rearrangement joins TRBV7-2 to TRBJ1-1; weak D call: TRBD1 (6 bases). Trimming removed 4 bases at V and 0 bases at J, with 9 bases between. The CDR3 covers 14 residues. CDR1 SGHTA and CDR2 FQGNSA come from the germline V gene. For the CDR3, the DNA is TGTGCCAGCAGCTCGGACAGAGTGAACACTGAAGCTTTCTTT. Translation: CASSSDRVNTEAFF.

The chain links TRBV5-1 to TRBJ2-7; D not certain. Germline CDR1 reads SGHRS; CDR2 reads YFSETQ. The CDR3 consists of 15 residues. V was cut by 2 bases and J by 0 bases, with 12 bases left in between. For the CDR3, the DNA is TGCGCCAGCAGCTTTGTGGCGGCGAGCTCCTACGAGCAGTACTTC. This codes for CASSFVAASSYEQYF.

J is TRBJ2-7 and V is TRBV4-2, with unresolved D. The CDR3 loop spans 16 amino acids. Looked up from germline, CDR1 is LGHNA and CDR2 is YNFKEQ. V lost 1 base and J 0 bases, leaving 13 bases between the germline ends. CDR3 nucleotides: TGTGCCAGCAGCCAAGGGTCCCGGGTCGGCTCCTACGAGCAGTACTTC. Its translation: CASSQGSRVGSYEQYF.

The chain employs TRBV4-2 and TRBJ2-2, with 8 bases identical to TRBD2. V shed 1 base and J 4 bases; nucleotides not matched to a gene: 5. The germline CDR1 and CDR2 sequences are LGHNA and YNFKEQ. The CDR3 loop spans 16 amino acids. The CDR3 loop is CASSQAGGQVTGELFF. CDR3 nucleotides: TGTGCCAGCAGCCAAGCGGGAGGGCAGGTCACCGGGGAGCTGTTTTTT.

The rearrangement joins TRBV19 to TRBJ2-1; TRBD1 aligns across 9 bases. V gave up 6 bases and J gave up 3 bases; unmatched junction bases: 9. The CDR3 is 16 amino acids. Germline CDR1 is LNHDA and CDR2 is SQIVND (reference sequence). The DNA of the CDR3 is TGTGCCAGTAGGGGCCGGGACAGGGAGGACTACAATGAGCAGTTCTTC. This sequence encodes CASRGRDREDYNEQFF.

The V and J genes are TRBV18 and TRBJ2-3; a weak D match, TRBD2 (6 bases). CDR1 is KGHSH, CDR2 LQKENI, per germline. The CDR3 sequence is 16 residues long. Deletions cut 3 bases from V and 3 bases from J, with 16 bases between. CDR3 amino acids: CASSPQGGSGTDTQYF. As DNA, the CDR3 is TGTGCCAGCTCACCCCAGGGAGGTAGTGGAACAGATACGCAGTATTTT. Supplemented by reference TRBV18 and TRBJ2-3, the full variable domain reads NAGVMQNPRHLVRRRGQEARLRCSPMKGHSHVYWYRQLPEEGLKFMVYLQKENIIDESGMPKERFSAEFPKEGPSILRIQQVVRGDSAAYFCASSPQGGSGTDTQYFGPGTRLTVL.

V and J are TRBV5-5 and TRBJ2-3, with 7 bases lining up with TRBD2. The germline CDR1 and CDR2 sequences are SGHKS and YYEKEE (reference sequence). This CDR3 is 14 amino acids long. With V trimmed by 1 base and J by 1 base, 0 bases remained unmatched. As DNA, the CDR3 is TGTGCCAGCAGCTTGAGCGGGGGCACAGATACGCAGTATTTT. This codes for CASSLSGGTDTQYF.

This clone appeared a few times. V and J are TRBV5-6 and TRBJ1-1; D unresolved. Germline V CDR1 and CDR2: SGHDT, YYEEEE. The length of the CDR3 is 15 residues. V was shortened by 2 bases and J by 1 base, with 12 bases between the two germline ends. The CDR3 region has the DNA TGTGCCAGCAGCTTCGTTTGGGAGAGGAACACTGAAGCTTTCTTT. This encodes CASSFVWERNTEAFF.

This clone was recorded once. The chain links TRBV5-1 to TRBJ2-5, with 7 bases matching TRBD1. Germline-derived CDR1 and CDR2 are SGHRS and YFSETQ. V trimming: 4 bases; J trimming: 4 bases; junction bases outside the gene matches: 1. The CDR3 loop spans 12 amino acids. CDR3 in amino acids: CASSRDRETQYF. The CDR3 DNA sequence: TGCGCCAGCAGCCGGGACAGAGAGACCCAGTACTTC.

There are a few counts of this clone. The rearrangement links TRBV28 to TRBJ1-1; maybe TRBD1 (6 bases). The CDR3 sequence is 13 residues long. In germline, CDR1 is MDHEN, CDR2 SYDVKM. V lost 6 bases, J lost 7 bases, and 15 bases lay in between. The CDR3 DNA reads TGTGCCAGCAGCCTGGGACAAGAGATTGAAGCTTTCTTT. Its protein product is CASSLGQEIEAFF.

This clone was counted between two and nine times. The rearrangement links TRBV10-3 to TRBJ2-2; D unresolved. The V gene's germline CDR1 is ENHRY and CDR2 SYGVKD. Trimming shortened V by 0 bases and J by 0 bases, and 8 bases separated the two germline ends. The CDR3 covers 16 residues. The chain's CDR3 is CAISESNSPNTGELFF. The CDR3 bases are TGTGCCATCAGTGAGTCGAACAGCCCGAACACCGGGGAGCTGTTTTTT.

This clone has more than one count but fewer than ten. The chain combines TRBV5-1 with TRBJ2-7; 9 bases map to TRBD1. Germline V gives CDR1 SGHRS, CDR2 YFSETQ. V shed 4 bases, J shed 9 bases, and the junction held 11 bases outside the gene matches. The length of the CDR3 is 14 residues. DNA for the CDR3: TGCGCCAGCAGCCCACAGGACAGGGGAGTACGGCAGTACTTC. Translated, it gives CASSPQDRGVRQYF.

J is TRBJ2-7 and V is TRBV9; D perhaps matches TRBD2 (5 bases). The CDR3 is 14 amino acids. Looked up from germline, CDR1 is SGDLS and CDR2 is YYNGEE. Trimming cost V 0 bases and J 2 bases, with 9 bases left between them. The CDR3 coding sequence is TGTGCCAGCAGCGTAGACGAGCGGCCCTACGAGCAGTACTTC. It yields the protein CASSVDERPYEQYF.

The chain is built from TRBV7-8 and TRBJ2-2; 7 bases map to TRBD1. From germline, CDR1 is SGHVS and CDR2 FQNEAQ. The length of the CDR3 is 20 residues. The J segment lost 1 base and the V segment lost 2 bases, leaving 16 bases of the junction unmatched. In DNA, the CDR3 is TGTGCCAGCAGCTTATTTTATGTCGATTACAGGGGTCAGAACACCGGGGAGCTGTTTTTT. Residues: CASSLFYVDYRGQNTGELFF. Based on the CDR3 plus reference TRBV7-8 and TRBJ2-2, the full variable domain is GAGVSQSPRYKVAKRGQDVALRCDPISGHVSLFWYQQALGQGPEFLTYFQNEAQLDKSGLPSDRFFAERPEGSVSTLKIQRTQQEDSAVYLCASSLFYVDYRGQNTGELFFGEGSRLTVL.

The chain combines TRBV6-5 with TRBJ2-1, with unresolved D. CDR1 is MNHEY and CDR2 is SVGAGI in the germline V gene. The CDR3 has 13 residues. Trimming left V 2 bases short and J 6 bases short, with 8 bases between. In DNA form, the CDR3 reads TGTGCCAGCAGTTACGATTACATCAATGAGCAGTTCTTC. As protein: CASSYDYINEQFF.

In nucleotides, the CDR3 is TGTGCCAGCAGCTTAAGTGAGACCGGGGAGCTGTTTTTT. Translated: CASSLSETGELFF. The chain has TRBV7-3 and TRBJ2-2; unclear D gene. V was trimmed by 1 base and J by 5 bases, leaving 5 bases between them. The germline CDR1 and CDR2 sequences are SGHTA and FQGTGA. The CDR3 is 13 residues long.

The V and J genes are TRBV10-3 and TRBJ2-5, with TRBD2 identical over 14 bases. The DNA end is more similar to TRBJ2-7, so the J call may be wrong. Germline V gives CDR1 ENHRY, CDR2 SYGVKD. This CDR3 has 16 amino acids. The CDR3 DNA sequence: TGTGCCATCAGTGAGCAGGGACTAGCGGGAGACTACGAGCAGTACTTC. Amino acid sequence: CAISEQGLAGDYEQYF.